These T cell receptor beta chains were read from a single sample in a study of shared clonotypes between healthy human individuals. Only in-frame clones appear in the TCRdb table, and some are missing; sequencing was by immunoSEQ multiplex PCR. This table holds more than 2 million clones, about 93% found once. Material for sequencing was naive CD8+ T cells from PBMCs. These receptors were obtained from a man aged 18 to 30 in good health. Some clones in this sample may be carry-over from other donors' samples. The CDR3 runs from the conserved cysteine through the conserved F or W. D genes are given only for firm matches. Some rows mark clone size as missing; the rest say once, few, many or name a class of expanded clone.

TRBV27	-	12	TRBJ2-1	TRBD2	CASSLSGGEQFF	TGTGCCAGCAGTTTGTCGGGAGGTGAGCAGTTCTTC
TRBV6-6	few	15	TRBJ1-5	-	CASNRGGVGNQPQHF	TGTGCCAGCAACCGGGGGGGAGTAGGCAATCAGCCCCAGCATTTT
TRBV4-3	-	16	TRBJ2-2	-	CASSPRQGRYTGELFF	TGCGCCAGCAGCCCGAGGCAGGGCCGATACACCGGGGAGCTGTTTTTT
TRBV9	-	15	TRBJ1-4	-	CASSVDGGTSEKLFF	TGTGCCAGCAGCGTAGACGGGGGCACCAGTGAAAAACTGTTTTTT
TRBV28	-	15	TRBJ1-5	-	CASTLRYSRNQPQHF	TGTGCCAGCACGTTGCGGTACTCTCGCAATCAGCCCCAGCATTTT
TRBV18	-	13	TRBJ1-2	-	CASSRPEGWGYTF	TGTGCCAGCTCACGACCTGAGGGGTGGGGCTACACCTTC
TRBV13	-	19	TRBJ1-2	TRBD1	CASSLNPWTGEASYYGYTF	TGTGCCAGCAGCCTAAACCCTTGGACAGGGGAGGCCTCGTACTATGGCTACACCTTC
TRBV5-8	-	14	TRBJ2-3	TRBD1	CASSITGGTDTQYF	TGTGCCAGCAGCATAACAGGGGGCACAGATACGCAGTATTTT
TRBV5-6	-	11	TRBJ2-7	-	CASSFRGSLYF	TGTGCCAGCAGCTTTCGCGGCTCCCTGTACTTC
TRBV7-9	-	13	TRBJ1-5	-	CASSNGSNQPQHF	TGTGCCAGCAGTAACGGTAGCAATCAGCCCCAGCATTTT
TRBV29-1	-	14	TRBJ2-1	TRBD1	CSVATGGIYNEQFF	TGCAGCGTCGCGACAGGGGGCATATACAATGAGCAGTTCTTC
TRBV7-9	-	13	TRBJ1-4	TRBD1	CATESGGIEKLFF	TGTGCCACCGAATCAGGGGGCATTGAAAAACTGTTTTTT
TRBV30	-	14	TRBJ2-3	-	CACGSDLREDTQYF	TGTGCCTGCGGGTCCGACCTTAGGGAAGATACGCAGTATTTT
TRBV19	-	14	TRBJ2-1	TRBD2	CASTLAGSYNEQFF	TGTGCCAGTACCCTAGCGGGTTCCTACAATGAGCAGTTCTTC
TRBV27	-	20	TRBJ2-1	-	CASSFPAIPGGVSPYNEQFF	TGTGCCAGCAGTTTTCCGGCAATTCCCGGGGGTGTCAGTCCTTACAATGAGCAGTTCTTC
TRBV28	-	21	TRBJ1-1	TRBD1	CASSPLPGTGFVLFTYTEAFF	TGTGCCAGCAGTCCCCTCCCCGGGACAGGGTTCGTTTTATTCACCTACACTGAAGCTTTCTTT
TRBV6-1	-	12	TRBJ2-7	-	CASSPGRDEQYF	TGTGCCAGCAGTCCGGGAAGGGACGAGCAGTACTTC
TRBV28	-	13	TRBJ2-7	-	CASSWTGSYEQYF	TGTGCCAGCAGTTGGACCGGGAGCTACGAGCAGTACTTC
TRBV5-4	-	17	TRBJ2-1	TRBD1	CASSTPGQGAYRNEQFF	TGTGCCAGCAGCACCCCGGGACAGGGGGCTTACAGGAATGAGCAGTTCTTC
TRBV9	-	15	TRBJ2-7	-	CASSVSWGVSYEQYF	TGTGCCAGCAGCGTATCCTGGGGGGTGTCCTACGAGCAGTACTTC
TRBV29-1	-	15	TRBJ2-1	-	CSVEGLGVVYNEQFF	TGCAGCGTTGAGGGACTTGGGGTCGTTTACAATGAGCAGTTCTTC
TRBV5-1	-	15	TRBJ2-5	TRBD1	CASSRPGQAWETQYF	TGCGCCAGCAGCAGGCCCGGACAGGCTTGGGAGACCCAGTACTTC
TRBV19	-	15	TRBJ2-7	-	CASSILAGSSYEQYF	TGTGCCAGTAGTATTCTGGCGGGAAGCTCCTACGAGCAGTACTTC
TRBV6-5	-	14	TRBJ2-7	TRBD2	CASSPGLVGYEQYF	TGTGCCAGCAGTCCGGGACTAGTCGGGTACGAGCAGTACTTC
TRBV27	-	11	TRBJ2-7	-	CASFRGLDQYF	TGTGCCAGCTTTCGGGGTCTTGATCAGTACTTC
TRBV7-3	-	15	TRBJ2-1	TRBD2	CASSLVLAGNNEQFF	TGTGCCAGCAGCTTAGTACTAGCGGGAAACAATGAGCAGTTCTTC
TRBV6-5	-	16	TRBJ1-4	TRBD1	CASSYLKTGGNEKLFF	TGTGCCAGCAGTTACCTTAAGACAGGGGGAAATGAAAAACTGTTTTTT
TRBV7-9	-	17	TRBJ1-5	-	CASSSGQGSTLNQPQHF	TGTGCCAGCAGCTCGGGACAAGGATCGACTTTAAATCAGCCCCAGCATTTT
TRBV19	few	15	TRBJ1-2	-	CASSALQGLFNGYTF	TGTGCCAGTAGCGCTCTACAGGGACTCTTCAATGGCTACACCTTC
TRBV28	-	16	TRBJ2-3	-	CASIPQWPIDTDTQYF	TGTGCCAGCATCCCTCAGTGGCCTATAGACACAGATACGCAGTATTTT
TRBV2	-	15	TRBJ1-1	-	CASSEGVGLNTEAFF	TGTGCCAGCAGTGAAGGTGTGGGTCTGAACACTGAAGCTTTCTTT
TRBV6-5	-	12	TRBJ1-4	-	CASSLIGEKLFF	TGTGCCAGCAGTTTAATCGGTGAAAAACTGTTTTTT
TRBV28	-	11	TRBJ1-1	-	CASSTLLEAFF	TGTGCCAGCAGTACCCTTTTGGAAGCTTTCTTT
TRBV13	-	15	TRBJ1-1	-	CASSLGLGGDTEAFF	TGTGCCAGCAGCTTAGGTCTGGGAGGGGACACTGAAGCTTTCTTT
TRBV4-1	-	16	TRBJ2-1	-	CASSQEGWESYNEQFF	TGCGCCAGCAGCCAAGAGGGCTGGGAGTCGTACAATGAGCAGTTCTTC
TRBV9	few	14	TRBJ1-1	-	CASSAGVAYTEAFF	TGTGCCAGCAGCGCTGGGGTGGCCTACACTGAAGCTTTCTTT
TRBV5-1	-	13	TRBJ2-5	TRBD2	CASRREVVETQYF	TGCGCCAGCAGGCGGGAGGTGGTGGAGACCCAGTACTTC